This T cell receptor beta chain was sequenced during a study of PD-L1 blockade in urothelial cancer. Findings of the study overall: Pretreatment blood TCR clonality under the median forecast improved survival.

The CDR3 consists of 18 residues. The ends were cut back, 1 base at V and 0 bases at J, with 17 bases in the middle. CDR1 LGHNA and CDR2 YNFKEQ come from the germline V gene. About this clone itself: The target antigen is unknown.

Profiled with immunoSEQ multiplex PCR; TCRdb holds only in-frame clones, not every one. Of tens of thousands of clones in the sample, 90% were seen once. Noted time point: pretreatment peripheral blood. The sequenced sample was PBMCs, obtained around atezolizumab (anti-PD-L1) treatment. This chain links TRBV4-2 with TRBJ2-3, with a weak D call TRBD2 (6 bases). The origin of this receptor is a man between 60 and 75 years old with urothelial cancer. The CDR3 sequence is CASSQASGSGSSTDTQYF. The CDR3 DNA reads TGTGCCAGCAGCCAAGCCTCAGGAAGCGGGTCGAGCACAGATACGCAGTATTTT.